These 17 T cell receptor beta chains were sequenced from one sample in a study of shared clonotypes between healthy human individuals. Measured with immunoSEQ multiplex PCR; TCRdb has only the in-frame clones, and not every one. The profile covers about 2.4 million clones, with around nine tenths appearing a single time and roughly 0.13% taken by the ten largest. Sample: naive CD4+ T cells sorted from blood. Subset specified: CD45RA+ positively selected. These receptors originate from a young man in good health.

This chain links TRBV23-1 with TRBJ1-4; unclear D gene. TRBV23-1 is an open reading frame, and its role is uncertain. This CDR3 is 15 amino acids long. Trimming left V 2 bases short and J 5 bases short, with 12 bases between. CDR3 loop: CASSQGWGANEKLFF. CDR3 nucleotide sequence: TGCGCCAGCAGTCAAGGTTGGGGAGCGAATGAAAAACTGTTTTTT.

This sequence joins TRBV18 and TRBJ2-3; 10 bases align to TRBD1. CDR1 KGHSH and CDR2 LQKENI come from the germline V gene. The junction had 12 bases not matched to a gene; V was cut back by 5 bases and J by 4 bases. This CDR3 has 17 amino acids. The CDR3 DNA sequence: TGTGCCAGCTCAGACCCGGGACAGGGGACCTTAGCAGATACGCAGTATTTT. Translated: CASSDPGQGTLADTQYF.

This chain connects TRBV7-6 to TRBJ1-1; 10 bases align to TRBD1. The J segment lost 6 bases and the V segment lost 1 base, leaving 14 bases of the junction unmatched. Germline CDR1 is SGHVS and CDR2 is FNYEAQ. The CDR3 sequence is 18 residues long. The CDR3 bases are TGTGCCAGCAGCTTAGGATCGGGCGGGGACAGGGGAGACGCTGAAGCTTTCTTT. It encodes CASSLGSGGDRGDAEAFF.

The chain employs TRBV10-3 and TRBJ1-5, with D possibly TRBD1 on 5 matching bases. The CDR3 has 13 residues. V lost 8 bases to trimming and J lost 4 bases, with 12 bases between them. Germline values: CDR1 ENHRY, CDR2 SYGVKD. The CDR3 nucleotides are TGTGCCATCGGCACAGGTGAAAATCAGCCCCAGCATTTT. Protein product: CAIGTGENQPQHF.

Remarks on this clone: This same CDR3 is encoded by further DNA sequences in the sample. This sequence joins TRBV18 and TRBJ2-7; D remains unclear. Germline V CDR1 and CDR2: KGHSH, LQKENI. This CDR3 is built from 13 residues. V was shortened by 1 base and J by 2 bases, with 6 bases between the two germline ends. For the CDR3, the DNA is TGTGCCAGCTCACCACAGGGCGCCTACGAGCAGTACTTC. Residues: CASSPQGAYEQYF. The entire variable domain, with the rest obtained from reference TRBV18 and TRBJ2-7, is as follows: NAGVMQNPRHLVRRRGQEARLRCSPMKGHSHVYWYRQLPEEGLKFMVYLQKENIIDESGMPKERFSAEFPKEGPSILRIQQVVRGDSAAYFCASSPQGAYEQYFGPGTRLTVT.

A note on this clone: Possible read error: a much larger clone is one base away. The sample contains more than one DNA sequence encoding this CDR3. V and J are TRBV11-3 and TRBJ2-2; no clear D gene. The CDR3 is made up of 12 amino acids. Trimming cost V 3 bases and J 1 base, with 0 bases left between them. The germline V gene encodes CDR1 SGHNT and CDR2 YENEEA. CDR3: CASSLNTGELFF. For the CDR3, the DNA is TGTGCCAGCAGCTTGAACACCGGGGAGCTGTTTTTT.

The V gene is TRBV7-9, the J gene TRBJ2-5; D not certain. This CDR3 is built from 11 residues. V was shortened by 5 bases and J by 10 bases, with 11 bases between the two germline ends. Per the germline V gene, CDR1 is SEHNR and CDR2 is FQNEAQ (reference sequence). CDR3 nucleotides: TGTGCCAGCAGCCCGAGAGATGACCAGTACTTC. The encoded protein is CASSPRDDQYF.

The chain links TRBV10-1 to TRBJ2-3; 8 bases are a match to TRBD2. This CDR3 is 16 amino acids long. Germline CDR1 is WNHNN and CDR2 is SYGVQD (reference sequence). After removal of 3 bases from V and 7 bases from J, the junction contained 12 bases not matched to a gene. Here the CDR3 reads CASSDEGLGQPNTQYF. The CDR3 DNA sequence: TGCGCCAGCAGTGACGAGGGACTAGGGCAGCCAAATACGCAGTATTTT.

V is TRBV10-1 and J is TRBJ1-1; unclear D gene. V was shortened by 2 bases and J by 6 bases, with 13 bases between the two germline ends. CDR1 and CDR2 from the germline V gene are WNHNN and SYGVQD (reference sequence). The CDR3 sequence is 14 residues long. CDR3 nucleotides: TGCGCCAGCAGTGAGCGGTCTGGGTTTTCTGAAGCTTTCTTT. Translated: CASSERSGFSEAFF.

The chain combines TRBV28 with TRBJ1-2; weak D call: TRBD1 (5 bases). V was cut by 8 bases and J by 3 bases, with 16 bases left in between. Germline CDR1 and CDR2: MDHEN and SYDVKM. This CDR3 has 14 amino acids. The CDR3 DNA is TGTGCCAGCCAGCCGGGGACTATCTACTATGGCTACACCTTC. Translating it yields CASQPGTIYYGYTF.

With respect to this clone: Other DNA sequences from this sample encode an identical CDR3 as well. The DNA of the CDR3 is TGTGCCAGCAGTGAAAGGGGTCGTACTGAAGCTTTCTTT. It is translated as CASSERGRTEAFF. The rearrangement links TRBV6-1 to TRBJ1-1, with a possible D match to TRBD1 (5 bases). From germline, CDR1 is MNHNS and CDR2 SASEGT. The V end was cut by 2 bases, the J end by 5 bases, with 9 bases between. The CDR3 sequence is 13 residues long.

V is TRBV14 and J is TRBJ2-2, with 12 nucleotides matching TRBD2. The CDR3 covers 18 residues. V lost 5 bases and J lost 2; bases outside the gene matches: 9. Germline V CDR1 and CDR2: SGHDN, FVKESK. CDR3 protein: CASSRPTSGSLNTGELFF. The CDR3 nucleotides are TGTGCCAGCAGCAGACCGACTAGCGGGAGCCTTAACACCGGGGAGCTGTTTTTT.

V is TRBV6-1 and J is TRBJ2-3; D is possibly TRBD2 (6 bases). This CDR3 is 14 amino acids long. Trimming cost V 3 bases and J 5 bases, with 12 bases left between them. CDR1 MNHNS and CDR2 SASEGT come from the germline V gene. This CDR3 reads CASSDPRLVDTQYF. Here the CDR3 DNA reads TGTGCCAGCAGTGACCCCAGACTAGTAGATACGCAGTATTTT.

V usage is TRBV10-3 and J usage is TRBJ1-1; no firm D call. Trimming pared 4 bases from V and 1 base from J, leaving 10 bases between. Germline CDR1 ENHRY, CDR2 SYGVKD. The CDR3 totals 14 residues. As DNA, the CDR3 is TGTGCCATCAGTGGAGTCGAAGCGAACACTGAAGCTTTCTTT. Translated, it gives CAISGVEANTEAFF.

The CDR3 loop is CASSSGGAGGDTQYF. CDR3 coding DNA: TGTGCCAGCAGCTCGGGAGGAGCGGGAGGTGATACGCAGTATTTT. V and J are TRBV7-2 and TRBJ2-3, with 9 bases lining up with TRBD2. The CDR3 contains 15 residues. Losses at the gene ends were 4 bases for V and 6 bases for J; bases not matched to a gene: 8. From germline, CDR1 is SGHTA and CDR2 FQGNSA. Based on the CDR3 plus reference TRBV7-2 and TRBJ2-3, the full variable domain is GAGVSQSPSNKVTEKGKDVELRCDPISGHTALYWYRQSLGQGLEFLIYFQGNSAPDKSGLPSDRFSAERTGGSVSTLTIQRTQQEDSAVYLCASSSGGAGGDTQYFGPGTRLTVL.

The chain employs TRBV7-9 and TRBJ1-5, with D maybe TRBD1 (5 bases). The germline CDR1 and CDR2 sequences are SEHNR and FQNEAQ (reference sequence). The CDR3 is made up of 15 amino acids. V was cut by 3 bases and J by 6 bases, with 15 bases left in between. CDR3 residues: CASSFGDSGGQPQHF. The DNA for the CDR3 is TGTGCCAGCAGCTTTGGGGACTCCGGAGGTCAGCCCCAGCATTTT. Based on the CDR3 plus reference TRBV7-9 and TRBJ1-5, the full variable domain is DTGVSQNPRHKITKRGQNVTFRCDPISEHNRLYWYRQTLGQGPEFLTYFQNEAQLEKSRLLSDRFSAERPKGSFSTLEIQRTEQGDSAMYLCASSFGDSGGQPQHFGDGTRLSIL.

The V gene is TRBV5-4, the J gene TRBJ2-7, with 8 bases lining up with TRBD2. V shed 3 bases, J shed 1 base, and the junction held 12 bases outside the gene matches. Germline-derived CDR1 and CDR2 are SGHNT and YYREEE (reference sequence). CDR3 length equals 17 residues. CDR3 sequence (DNA): TGTGCCAGCAGCTCGGAAGGGACTAAGCGGGGGTCCTACGAGCAGTACTTC. Translating gives CASSSEGTKRGSYEQYF.